A selection of T cell receptor beta chains follows, all from one sample in a study of control samples from healthy donors and cancer patients. Here immunoSEQ multiplex PCR was the method, and the copy in TCRdb shows in-frame clones only, minus some. The top ten hold approximately 9.8% of the sample, which has about 92,000 clones, almost 85% seen once. What was sequenced was blood. These receptor sequences come from a woman in her sixties or seventies in good health. The CDR3 runs from the conserved cysteine through the conserved F or W. Each record gives: D gene, J gene, clone size, V gene, CDR3 DNA, CDR3 protein. A D gene is named only where the DNA matches it firmly. Clone sizes are given selectively: once, few, many, or a class where the clone is expanded.

>TRBD2|TRBJ2-1|-|TRBV18
TGTGCCAGCTCGGAAGGACTAGCCCTAAGCTCCTACAATGAGCAGTTCTTC
CASSEGLALSSYNEQFF
>-|TRBJ2-7|-|TRBV4-1
TGCGCCAGCAGGACGGGGGATCCCCCCTACGAGCAGTACTTC
CASRTGDPPYEQYF
>-|TRBJ1-1|-|TRBV6-4
TGTGCCAGCAGTGAACAGGTTAACACTGAAGCTTTCTTT
CASSEQVNTEAFF
>-|TRBJ2-1|-|TRBV7-2
TGTGCCAGCGCGTCGGGGCGCGACAATGAGCAGTTCTTC
CASASGRDNEQFF
>-|TRBJ2-2|few|TRBV7-6
TGTGCCAGCAGCCATACGGGGGAGGAGCTGTTTTTT
CASSHTGEELFF
>-|TRBJ1-5|-|TRBV6-5
TGTGCCAGCAGTTACTCCTGGGGACCCAATCAGCCCCAGCATTTT
CASSYSWGPNQPQHF
>-|TRBJ1-1|-|TRBV7-2
TGTGCCAGCAGCTTAGGCCCAACGCTACAGGGTTCGGACACTGAAGCTTTCTTT
CASSLGPTLQGSDTEAFF
>TRBD2|TRBJ2-2|-|TRBV19
TGTGCCAGTAGTTCCACTAGCGGGTCCACCGGGGAGCTGTTTTTT
CASSSTSGSTGELFF
>-|TRBJ1-2|few|TRBV29-1
TGCAGCGTTGAAAGGGATTATGGCTACACCTTC
CSVERDYGYTF
>-|TRBJ2-2|few|TRBV5-5
TGTGCCAGCAGCTTGGGCCTGGTACAGCTAAGCGTCGGGGAGCTGTTTTTT
CASSLGLVQLSVGELFF
>-|TRBJ1-3|few|TRBV5-6
TGTGCCAGCAGCCCAACGGGCCGGTGGGCTGGAAACACCATATATTTT
CASSPTGRWAGNTIYF
>TRBD1|TRBJ2-3|-|TRBV25-1
TGTGCCAGCACTCACCAGGCAGGGGGCGAGGATACGCAGTATTTT
CASTHQAGGEDTQYF
>-|TRBJ2-2|-|TRBV3-1/TRBV3-2
TGTGCCAGCAGCCGAGGAGGCGGGGTCGCGAACACCGGGGAGCTGTTTTTT
CASSRGGGVANTGELFF
>-|TRBJ1-5|-|TRBV5-8
TGTGCCAGCAGACTAACAGGGTTCAATCAGCCCCAGCATTTT
CASRLTGFNQPQHF
>-|TRBJ2-7|-|TRBV7-2
TGTGCCAGCAGCTTAGGAGTGGCAGGGGCCGAGCAGTACTTC
CASSLGVAGAEQYF
>TRBD1|TRBJ2-7|few|TRBV3-1/TRBV3-2
TGTGCCTCTGCGAGACAGGGAGCTTCCTACGAGCAGTACTTC
CASARQGASYEQYF
>-|TRBJ2-4|once|TRBV7-2
TGTGCCAGCAGCTTACAGGATCTTCAGTACTTC
CASSLQDLQYF
>-|TRBJ1-1|-|TRBV28
TGTGCCAGCAGTTTTGGGTACACTGAAGCTTTCTTT
CASSFGYTEAFF
>-|TRBJ1-4|-|TRBV6-6
TGTGCCAGCAGTTACTCCAGGGCTGCAACTAATGAAAAACTGTTTTTT
CASSYSRAATNEKLFF
>-|TRBJ1-2|-|TRBV6-6
TGTGCCATAAGTTCAAGTCTGGGGGGCTACACCTTC
CAISSSLGGYTF
>-|TRBJ1-2|-|TRBV19
TGTGCCAGTAGTTCTCGGAGTCTTGGTGGCTACACCTTC
CASSSRSLGGYTF
>-|TRBJ1-1|-|TRBV29-1
TGCAGCGTTTTTTCTGGCGCACGTGGGACTGAAGCTTTCTTT
CSVFSGARGTEAFF
>-|TRBJ1-1|few|TRBV11-2
TGTGCCAGCAGCTTAACCGCAGGGGTTAACACTGAAGCTTTCTTT
CASSLTAGVNTEAFF
>-|TRBJ2-2|few|TRBV3-1/TRBV3-2
TGTGCCAGCAGCCAAGGAAGAGCGATTCACACCGGGGAGCTGTTTTTT
CASSQGRAIHTGELFF
>-|TRBJ1-2|-|TRBV2
TGTGCCAGCAGCCTGGCGGGATCCTATGGCTACACCTTC
CASSLAGSYGYTF
>-|TRBJ2-7|-|TRBV6-5
TGTGCCAGCAGGGCAGGTTACCCCTACGAGCAGTACTTC
CASRAGYPYEQYF
>-|TRBJ1-5|once|TRBV15
TGTGCCACCAGCAGAGATCGGGCAGGGGAACAGCCCCAGCATTTT
CATSRDRAGEQPQHF
>TRBD2|TRBJ2-1|-|TRBV20-1
TGCAGTGCTAGTTTTGGGGGAGGGTCAAATGAGCAGTTCTTC
CSASFGGGSNEQFF